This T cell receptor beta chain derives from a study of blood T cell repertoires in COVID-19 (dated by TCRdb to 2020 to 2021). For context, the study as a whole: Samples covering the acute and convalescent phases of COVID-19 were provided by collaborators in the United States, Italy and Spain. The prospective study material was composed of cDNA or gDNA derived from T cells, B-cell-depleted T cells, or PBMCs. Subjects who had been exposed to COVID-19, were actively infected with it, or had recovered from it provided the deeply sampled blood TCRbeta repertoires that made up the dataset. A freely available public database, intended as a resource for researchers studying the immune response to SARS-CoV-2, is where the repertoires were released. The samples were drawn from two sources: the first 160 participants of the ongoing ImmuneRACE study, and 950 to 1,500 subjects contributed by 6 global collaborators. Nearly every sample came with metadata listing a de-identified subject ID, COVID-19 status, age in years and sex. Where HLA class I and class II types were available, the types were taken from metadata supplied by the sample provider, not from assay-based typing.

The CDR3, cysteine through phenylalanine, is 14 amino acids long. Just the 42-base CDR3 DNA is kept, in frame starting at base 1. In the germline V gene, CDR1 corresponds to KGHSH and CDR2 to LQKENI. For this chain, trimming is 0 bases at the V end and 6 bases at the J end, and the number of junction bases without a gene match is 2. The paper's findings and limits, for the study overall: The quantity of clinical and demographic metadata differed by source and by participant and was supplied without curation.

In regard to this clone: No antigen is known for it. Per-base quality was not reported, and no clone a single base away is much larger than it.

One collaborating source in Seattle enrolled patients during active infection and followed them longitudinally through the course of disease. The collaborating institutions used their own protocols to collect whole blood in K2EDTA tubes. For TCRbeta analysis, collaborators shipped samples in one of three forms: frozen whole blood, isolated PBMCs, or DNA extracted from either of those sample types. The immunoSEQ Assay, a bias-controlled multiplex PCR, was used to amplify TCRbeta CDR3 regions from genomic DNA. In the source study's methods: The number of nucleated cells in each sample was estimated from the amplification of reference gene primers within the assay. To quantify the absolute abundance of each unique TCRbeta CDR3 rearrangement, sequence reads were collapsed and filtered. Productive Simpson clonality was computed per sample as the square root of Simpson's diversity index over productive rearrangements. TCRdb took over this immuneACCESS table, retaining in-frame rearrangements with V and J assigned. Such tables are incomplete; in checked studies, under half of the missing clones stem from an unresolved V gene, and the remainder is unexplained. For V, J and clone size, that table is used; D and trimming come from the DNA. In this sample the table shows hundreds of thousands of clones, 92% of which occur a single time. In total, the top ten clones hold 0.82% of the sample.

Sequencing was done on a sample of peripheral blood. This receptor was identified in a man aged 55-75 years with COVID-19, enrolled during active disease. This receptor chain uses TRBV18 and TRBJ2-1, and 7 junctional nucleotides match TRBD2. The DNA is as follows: TGTGCCAGCTCACCACCCCCGGGGGGCAATGAGCAGTTCTTC. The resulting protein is CASSPPPGGNEQFF.